The T cell receptor (beta chain) under discussion was sequenced for a study of Tregs in tolerant kidney transplant recipients. Thawed PBMCs were FACS-sorted into unstimulated CD4+CD25+CD127- regulatory T cells, CD4+CD25- non-regulatory cells, CD4 and CD8 cells. V lost 5 bases and J lost 4, with 14 bases in between. CDR1 is LNHDA and CDR2 is SQIVND in the germline V gene (reference sequence). The length of the CDR3 is 14 residues. Method: immunoSEQ multiplex PCR; TCRdb's copy keeps in-frame clones and lacks some. The sample shows tens of thousands of clones, more than 90% of them seen only once. Note on this clone: Its antigen remains unknown.

Study observations and caveats: The most relevant donor-specific Treg TCRbeta repertoire apparently came from expansion with activated donor B cells.

The chain is built from TRBV19 and TRBJ1-2; D remains ambiguous. The sequence derives from a human donor in good health. The source material was CD8+ T cells from blood. The CDR3 region is CASSAPYLGYGYTF. In DNA form, the CDR3 reads TGTGCCAGTAGTGCGCCCTACCTAGGCTATGGCTACACCTTC. The entire variable domain, with the rest obtained from reference TRBV19 and TRBJ1-2, is as follows: DGGITQSPKYLFRKEGQNVTLSCEQNLNHDAMYWYRQDPGQGLRLIYYSQIVNDFQKGDIAEGYSVSREKKESFPLTVTSAQKNPTAFYLCASSAPYLGYGYTFGSGTRLTVV.